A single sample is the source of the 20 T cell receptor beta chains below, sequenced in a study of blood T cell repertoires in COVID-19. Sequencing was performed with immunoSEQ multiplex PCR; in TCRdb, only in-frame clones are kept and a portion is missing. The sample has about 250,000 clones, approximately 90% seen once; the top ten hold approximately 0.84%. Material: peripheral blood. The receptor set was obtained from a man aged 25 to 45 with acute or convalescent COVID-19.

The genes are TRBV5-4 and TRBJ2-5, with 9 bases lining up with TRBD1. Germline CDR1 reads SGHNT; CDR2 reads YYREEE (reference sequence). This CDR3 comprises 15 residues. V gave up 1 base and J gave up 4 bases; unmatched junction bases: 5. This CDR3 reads CASSLPGQGLETQYF. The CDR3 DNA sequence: TGTGCCAGCAGCTTGCCGGGACAGGGTTTAGAGACCCAGTACTTC.

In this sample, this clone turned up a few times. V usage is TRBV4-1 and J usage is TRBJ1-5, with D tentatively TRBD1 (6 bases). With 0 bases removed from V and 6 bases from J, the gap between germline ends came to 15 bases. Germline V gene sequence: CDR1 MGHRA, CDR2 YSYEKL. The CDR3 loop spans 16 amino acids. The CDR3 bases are TGCGCCAGCAGCCAAGAAGGGGAGGGACACGGTCAGCCCCAGCATTTT. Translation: CASSQEGEGHGQPQHF.

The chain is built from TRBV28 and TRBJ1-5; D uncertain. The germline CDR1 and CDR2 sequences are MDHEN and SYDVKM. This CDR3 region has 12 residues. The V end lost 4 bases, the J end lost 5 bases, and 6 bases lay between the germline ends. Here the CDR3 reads CASSWRYQPQHF. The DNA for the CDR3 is TGTGCCAGCAGTTGGAGATATCAGCCCCAGCATTTT. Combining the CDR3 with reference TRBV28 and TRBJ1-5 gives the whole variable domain DVKVTQSSRYLVKRTGEKVFLECVQDMDHENMFWYRQDPGLGLRLIYFSYDVKMKEKGDIPEGYSVSREKKERFSLILESASTNQTSMYLCASSWRYQPQHFGDGTRLSIL.

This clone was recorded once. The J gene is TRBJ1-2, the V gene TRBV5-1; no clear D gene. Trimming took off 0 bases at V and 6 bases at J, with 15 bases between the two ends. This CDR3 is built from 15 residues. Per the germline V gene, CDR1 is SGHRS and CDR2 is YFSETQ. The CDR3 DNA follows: TGCGCCAGCAGCTTGGCCAGCCCCGGCAGCGATGGCTACACCTTC. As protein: CASSLASPGSDGYTF.

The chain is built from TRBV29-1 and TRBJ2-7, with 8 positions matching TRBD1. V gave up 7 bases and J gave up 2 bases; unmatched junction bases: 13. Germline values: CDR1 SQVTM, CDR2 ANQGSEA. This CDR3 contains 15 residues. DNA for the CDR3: TGCAGCGCCAAGACAGGGGCGTCGATAACCTACGAGCAGTACTTC. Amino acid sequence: CSAKTGASITYEQYF.

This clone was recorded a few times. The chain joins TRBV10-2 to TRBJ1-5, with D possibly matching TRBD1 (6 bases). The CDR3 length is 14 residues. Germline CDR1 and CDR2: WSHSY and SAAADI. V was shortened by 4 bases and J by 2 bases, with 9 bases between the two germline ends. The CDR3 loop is CASSAGDGNQPQHF. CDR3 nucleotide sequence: TGCGCCAGCAGTGCAGGGGACGGCAATCAGCCCCAGCATTTT.

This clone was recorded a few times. The CDR3 loop reads CASSLQRGSYEQYF. CDR3 DNA sequence: TGTGCCAGCAGCTTACAGCGGGGCTCCTACGAGCAGTACTTC. The chain carries TRBV11-2 and TRBJ2-7; TRBD2 matches at 7 bases. V lost 2 bases and J lost 0; bases outside the gene matches: 1. Germline-derived CDR1 and CDR2 are SGHAT and FQNNGV. The CDR3 loop spans 14 amino acids.

The CDR3 is CASSDSPGEPQHF. In nucleotides, the CDR3 is TGCGCCAGCAGTGATAGTCCCGGGGAGCCCCAGCATTTT. The chain is built from TRBV10-1 and TRBJ1-5; D call uncertain. Germline V gene data show CDR1 as WNHNN and CDR2 as SYGVQD (reference sequence). The length of the CDR3 is 13 residues. V lost 3 bases and J 8 bases, leaving 11 bases between the germline ends.

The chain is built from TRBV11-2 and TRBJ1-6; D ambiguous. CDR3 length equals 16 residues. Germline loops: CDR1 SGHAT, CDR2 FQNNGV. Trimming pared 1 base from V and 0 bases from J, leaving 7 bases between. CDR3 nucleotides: TGTGCCAGCAGCTTAGTAGCGGGCTCCTATAATTCACCCCTCCACTTT. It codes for CASSLVAGSYNSPLHF.

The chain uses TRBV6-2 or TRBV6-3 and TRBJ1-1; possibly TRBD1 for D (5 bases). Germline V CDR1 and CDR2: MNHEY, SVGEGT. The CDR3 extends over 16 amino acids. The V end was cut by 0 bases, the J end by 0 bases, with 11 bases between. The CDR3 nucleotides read TGTGCCAGCAGTTACTCGGTACAGGAGATGAACACTGAAGCTTTCTTT. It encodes CASSYSVQEMNTEAFF.

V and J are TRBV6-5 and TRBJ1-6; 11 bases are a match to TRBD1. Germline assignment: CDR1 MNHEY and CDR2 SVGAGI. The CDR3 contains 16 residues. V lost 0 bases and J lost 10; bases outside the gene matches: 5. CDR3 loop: CASSYSRTGGLSPLHF. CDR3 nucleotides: TGTGCCAGCAGTTACTCTAGGACAGGGGGCTTGTCACCCCTCCACTTT.

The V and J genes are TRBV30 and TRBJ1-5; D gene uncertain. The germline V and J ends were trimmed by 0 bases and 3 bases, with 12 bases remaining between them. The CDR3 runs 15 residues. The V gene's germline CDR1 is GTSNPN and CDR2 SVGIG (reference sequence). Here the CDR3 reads CAWSVLGQTNQPQHF. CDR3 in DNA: TGTGCCTGGAGTGTACTAGGGCAAACCAATCAGCCCCAGCATTTT.

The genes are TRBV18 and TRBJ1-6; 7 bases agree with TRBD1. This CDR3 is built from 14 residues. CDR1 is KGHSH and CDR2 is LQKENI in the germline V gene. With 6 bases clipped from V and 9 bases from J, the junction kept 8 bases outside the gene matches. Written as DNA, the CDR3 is TGTGCCAGCTCTAAGGCAGGGGGAGGTTCACCCCTCCACTTT. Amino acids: CASSKAGGGSPLHF.

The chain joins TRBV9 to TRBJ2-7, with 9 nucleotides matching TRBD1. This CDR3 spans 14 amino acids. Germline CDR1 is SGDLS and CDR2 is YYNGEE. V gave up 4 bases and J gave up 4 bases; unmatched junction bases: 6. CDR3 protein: CASSKTGGTYEQYF. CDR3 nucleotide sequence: TGTGCCAGCAGCAAAACAGGGGGCACTTACGAGCAGTACTTC.

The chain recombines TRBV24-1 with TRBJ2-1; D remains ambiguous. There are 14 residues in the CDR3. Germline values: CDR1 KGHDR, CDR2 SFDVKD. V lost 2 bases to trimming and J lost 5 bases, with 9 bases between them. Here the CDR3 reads CATSDSLENNEQFF. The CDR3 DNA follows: TGTGCCACCAGTGATTCACTCGAAAACAATGAGCAGTTCTTC.

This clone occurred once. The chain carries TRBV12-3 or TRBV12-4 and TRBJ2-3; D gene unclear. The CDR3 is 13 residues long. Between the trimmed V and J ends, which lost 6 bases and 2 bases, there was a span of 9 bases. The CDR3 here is CASSTDDTDTQYF. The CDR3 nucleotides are TGTGCCAGCAGCACAGATGACACAGATACGCAGTATTTT.

The CDR3 spells CASSPNKDTQYF. The CDR3 bases are TGTGCCAGCAGCCCCAACAAAGATACGCAGTATTTT. This chain uses TRBV2 with TRBJ2-3; D unclear. This CDR3 spans 12 amino acids. Germline CDR1 is SNHLY and CDR2 is FYNNEI. V gave up 6 bases and J gave up 5 bases, with 9 bases separating them.

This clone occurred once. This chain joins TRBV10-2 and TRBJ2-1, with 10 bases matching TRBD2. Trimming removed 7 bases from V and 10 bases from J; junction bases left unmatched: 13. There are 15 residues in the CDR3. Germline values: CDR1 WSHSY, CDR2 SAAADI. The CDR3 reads CASTLPSGSMDEQFF. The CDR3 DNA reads TGCGCCAGCACCTTGCCTAGCGGGAGTATGGACGAGCAGTTCTTC.

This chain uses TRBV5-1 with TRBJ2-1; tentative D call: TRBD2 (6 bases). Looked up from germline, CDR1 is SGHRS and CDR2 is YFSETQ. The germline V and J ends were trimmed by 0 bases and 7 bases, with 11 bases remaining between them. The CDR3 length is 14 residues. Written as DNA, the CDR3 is TGCGCCAGCAGCTTGGTACTAGCAAGGAATGAGCAGTTCTTC. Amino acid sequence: CASSLVLARNEQFF.

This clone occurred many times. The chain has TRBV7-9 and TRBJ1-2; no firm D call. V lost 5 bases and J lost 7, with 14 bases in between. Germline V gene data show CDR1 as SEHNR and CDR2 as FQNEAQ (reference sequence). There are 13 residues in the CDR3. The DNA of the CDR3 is TGTGCCAGCAGCCTGCCCCGCGTCGGTGGCTACACCTTC. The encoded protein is CASSLPRVGGYTF.